This TCR beta chain was found in a study of cytomegalovirus exposure and HLA in healthy donors. Findings and limits, study-wide: Listed as cytomegalovirus-associated were 150 or so TCR beta chains.

Sequencing was performed with immunoSEQ multiplex PCR; in TCRdb, only in-frame clones are kept and a portion is missing. Of roughly 260,000 clones in the sample, around 90% were seen once. As for this clone: Antigen specificity is unknown.

After removal of 1 base from V and 4 bases from J, the junction contained 4 bases not matched to a gene. CDR3 size: 15 residues. Germline V CDR1 and CDR2: SGHTA, FQGNSA. The TCR comes from a woman under 30 in good health and CMV-seronegative. The chain carries TRBV7-2 and TRBJ2-1; TRBD1 matches 7 bases. The sample taken for sequencing was PBMCs. The CDR3 DNA follows: TGTGCCAGCAGCTTAGAAGGGGGCGGGTACAATGAGCAGTTCTTC. Its translation is CASSLEGGGYNEQFF.